A selection of T cell receptor beta chains follows, all from one sample in a study of cytomegalovirus exposure and HLA in healthy donors. Generated by immunoSEQ multiplex PCR, the TCRdb table keeps only in-frame clones and is missing some. This table has 100,000 to 150,000 clones, about three quarters appearing once. The specimen was PBMCs. The receptor source for this set is a woman aged 55-69 years in good health and CMV-seropositive. CDR3s include the opening cysteine and the closing phenylalanine or tryptophan. The order of the fields is clone size, J gene, D gene, V gene, CDR3 DNA, CDR3 protein. A D gene is named only where the DNA matches it firmly. Not every row has a clone size; where given, it reads once, few, many or a size class.

>NA|TRBJ2-1|TRBD2|TRBV6-5
TGTGCCAGCAGTTTCACCGGGACTAGGGGTTTAGATGAGCAGTTCTTC
CASSFTGTRGLDEQFF
>NA|TRBJ2-6|TRBD2|TRBV2
TGTGCCAGCAAGGTCGGACTAGACGCCAACGTCCTGACTTTC
CASKVGLDANVLTF
>NA|TRBJ1-2|NA|TRBV29-1
TGCAGCGACGGGACGGGAGCTAACTATGGCTACACCTTC
CSDGTGANYGYTF
>NA|TRBJ1-1|TRBD1|TRBV18
TGTGCCAGCTCACGACTTGACAGGGGCATTGGGGCTTTCTTT
CASSRLDRGIGAFF
>NA|TRBJ2-3|NA|TRBV7-2
TGTGCTTACCGTTACCCCAGTTCAGATACGCAGTATTTT
CAYRYPSSDTQYF
>NA|TRBJ1-6|NA|TRBV2
TGTGCCAGCATGAGGATTCTATATAATTCACCCCTCCACTTT
CASMRILYNSPLHF
>NA|TRBJ2-2|NA|TRBV21-1
TGTGCCAGCAGCAAAGCCCTCGGTATCGGGTCCAACACCGGGGAGCTGTTTTTT
CASSKALGIGSNTGELFF
>NA|TRBJ1-1|TRBD1|TRBV5-1
TGCGCCAGCAGGGTGGGACAGCAGAACACTGAAGCTTTCTTT
CASRVGQQNTEAFF
>NA|TRBJ2-2|TRBD1|TRBV19
TGTGCCACTAGAATCCCGGACAGGCGCGCCGGGGAGCTGTTTTTT
CATRIPDRRAGELFF
>NA|TRBJ1-4|TRBD1|TRBV7-2
TGTGCCAGCAGCTCACCTGACAGGGGAACTAATGAAAAACTGTTTTTT
CASSSPDRGTNEKLFF
>NA|TRBJ2-1|TRBD2|TRBV4-3
TGCGCCAGCAGCCAATGGACTAGCGGGAACCGTGAGCAGTTCTTC
CASSQWTSGNREQFF
>NA|TRBJ1-2|NA|TRBV6-1
TGTGCCAGCAGTGTAACGGGGGTTGGCTACACCTTC
CASSVTGVGYTF
>NA|TRBJ1-2|TRBD1|TRBV5-1
TGCGCCAGCAGCTTAGGGACAGGGGGGTTCTATGGCTACACCTTC
CASSLGTGGFYGYTF
>NA|TRBJ2-7|TRBD2|TRBV6-6
TGTGCCAGCAGTCAATCCGGGGGGTCCCTCTACGAGCAGTACTTC
CASSQSGGSLYEQYF
>NA|TRBJ2-1|TRBD2|TRBV7-2
TGTGCCAGCAGTTCTAGCGGGGGGGTTTACAATGAGCAGTTCTTC
CASSSSGGVYNEQFF
>once|TRBJ2-1|TRBD2|TRBV7-6
TGTGCCAGCAGCTTAGTTGGGACTAGCGGGGCAAGCTCCTACAATGAGCAGTTCTTC
CASSLVGTSGASSYNEQFF
>NA|TRBJ1-4|NA|TRBV15
TGTGCCACCAGCAGAGACCGGGACATAAGAGGGGAAAAACTGTTTTTT
CATSRDRDIRGEKLFF
>NA|TRBJ2-3|TRBD2|TRBV25-1
TGTGCCAGCTCCCGGGGGGACAGCACAGATACGCAGTATTTT
CASSRGDSTDTQYF
>NA|TRBJ2-7|TRBD1|TRBV11-1
TGTGCCAGCAGTTATGGACAGGGGCTGGAAGAGCAGTACTTC
CASSYGQGLEEQYF
>NA|TRBJ2-7|TRBD1|TRBV6-5
TGTGCCAGCAGCCTTACAGGGGGCAGCGAGCAGTACTTC
CASSLTGGSEQYF
>NA|TRBJ2-7|TRBD2|TRBV18
TGTGCCAGCTCACCACCAGGTTCGGGGGGCGAGCAGTACTTC
CASSPPGSGGEQYF
>NA|TRBJ2-2|NA|TRBV7-2
TGTGCCAGCAGACAGGGACGGTCCAACACCGGGGAGCTGTTTTTT
CASRQGRSNTGELFF
>NA|TRBJ2-7|TRBD2|TRBV5-1
TGCGCCAGCAGCTTGGCTAGCGGTGACTACGAGCAGTACTTC
CASSLASGDYEQYF
>NA|TRBJ2-3|TRBD1|TRBV11-2
TGTGCCAGCAGCCTTCCGGGACAGAGCACAGATACGCAGTATTTT
CASSLPGQSTDTQYF
>NA|TRBJ1-2|TRBD1|TRBV7-9
TGTGCCAGCAGCTCGCCGAGGACGACAGGGGGCGGTTTTGGTGGCTACACCTTC
CASSSPRTTGGGFGGYTF
>few|TRBJ2-1|TRBD2|TRBV7-2
TGTGCCAGCAGCTTAGTGGCTAGCGGGAGAATACCGAATGAGCAGTTCTTC
CASSLVASGRIPNEQFF
>NA|TRBJ1-1|NA|TRBV23-1
TGCGCCAGCAGTCAATCCGGCCCGAGGGACACTGAAGCTTTCTTT
CASSQSGPRDTEAFF
>NA|TRBJ2-1|TRBD2|TRBV5-1
TGCGCCAGCAGCTTGGGCGGGAGGGAATCCAATGAGCAGTTCTTC
CASSLGGRESNEQFF
>NA|TRBJ2-4|TRBD2|TRBV19
TGTGCCAGTAGTTCGGACCGTTTAGCGGGAACCAAAAACATTCAGTACTTC
CASSSDRLAGTKNIQYF
>NA|TRBJ2-1|TRBD2|TRBV6-4
TGTGCCAGCAGTGACATAGCGGGGTATGAGCAGTTCTTC
CASSDIAGYEQFF
>NA|TRBJ1-3|NA|TRBV7-9
TGTGCCAGCAGCTCCGGGAGGACCGATTCTGGAAACACCATATATTTT
CASSSGRTDSGNTIYF
>NA|TRBJ2-4|NA|TRBV11-2
TGTGCCAGCAGCTTTAGTAGGACAACTCTAGCCAAAAACATTCAGTACTTC
CASSFSRTTLAKNIQYF
>NA|TRBJ2-1|NA|TRBV9
TGTGCCAGCAGCGTAGCTACAAGGGGAGGGGGGTCCAATGAGCAGTTCTTC
CASSVATRGGGSNEQFF
>NA|TRBJ2-3|NA|TRBV11-3
TGTGCCAGCAGCAGCGCGAGCACAGATACGCAGTATTTT
CASSSASTDTQYF
>NA|TRBJ2-1|TRBD2|TRBV4-2
TGTGCCAGCAGCCAAGGGGTGGGGGCTAGCGGGAGTTCCTACAATGAGCAGTTCTTC
CASSQGVGASGSSYNEQFF
>NA|TRBJ2-7|TRBD1|TRBV28
TGTGCCAGCAGTTTTCATTGGACAGGGGCATCCTACGAGCAGTACTTC
CASSFHWTGASYEQYF
>NA|TRBJ2-2|TRBD1|TRBV6-6
TGTGCCAGCAGTTACGGGTACAGGGGAGCGGAGCTGTTTTTT
CASSYGYRGAELFF
>NA|TRBJ2-1|TRBD2|TRBV5-1
TGCGCCAGCAGCATTGGACTAGCGCACAATGAGCAGTTCTTC
CASSIGLAHNEQFF
>NA|TRBJ1-1|NA|TRBV5-4
TGTGCCAGCAGCTCCTCCTCGAACACTGAAGCTTTCTTT
CASSSSSNTEAFF
>NA|TRBJ2-5|TRBD1|TRBV7-9
TGTTCCAGCAGTACTCCACCGACAGGGGTGGATGGTGTAAGAGAGACCCAGTACTTC
CSSSTPPTGVDGVRETQYF
>NA|TRBJ1-1|TRBD1|TRBV5-6
TGTGCCAGCAGTATCTCTACAGGGGGCAAGGACACTGAAGCTTTCTTT
CASSISTGGKDTEAFF
>once|TRBJ2-7|TRBD2|TRBV6-6
TGTGCCAGCAGTCAGGCCACTAGCGGGAGAGTCTACGAGCAGTACTTC
CASSQATSGRVYEQYF
>NA|TRBJ1-5|NA|TRBV5-6
TGTGCCAGCAGCCCCGGGAGTAATCAGCCCCAGCATTTT
CASSPGSNQPQHF
>NA|TRBJ2-7|NA|TRBV6-6
TGTGCCAGCAGCCTTTCACAGGGCCCCCCAGACGAGCAGTACTTC
CASSLSQGPPDEQYF
>NA|TRBJ1-5|TRBD1|TRBV19
TGTGCCACCGGGGGACAGCTCAATCAGCCCCAGCATTTT
CATGGQLNQPQHF
>NA|TRBJ2-1|NA|TRBV30
TGTGCCTGGAGTGTACAACGAGAGCAGTTCTTC
CAWSVQREQFF
>NA|TRBJ2-7|TRBD2|TRBV19
TGTGCCAGTAAGACCAGCGGGACGTACGAGCAGTACTTC
CASKTSGTYEQYF
>NA|TRBJ2-6|NA|TRBV15
TGTGCCACCAGCAGTCCCCCCCTGGCAGGGGCCAACGTCCTGACTTTC
CATSSPPLAGANVLTF
>NA|TRBJ1-5|TRBD1|TRBV7-9
TGTGCCAGCAGCCCCGAACAGGGGGCGAGACAGCCCCAGCATTTT
CASSPEQGARQPQHF